The present T cell receptor (beta chain) was sequenced within a study of blood T cell repertoires in COVID-19. On the study more broadly: From T cells, B-cell-depleted T cells, or PBMCs came the material, which was cDNA or gDNA.

Germline V gene sequence: CDR1 SNHLY, CDR2 FYNNEI. The CDR3 consists of 13 residues. Trimming took off 3 bases at V and 8 bases at J, with 13 bases between the two ends. Some clones are missing from TCRdb's copy, which holds only in-frame ones; the method was immunoSEQ multiplex PCR. The table has about 55,000 clones, around 83% seen once. The sample was peripheral blood. This receptor was obtained from a woman aged 60-70 years with acute or convalescent COVID-19. The chain has TRBV2 and TRBJ1-2; D remains ambiguous. The CDR3 spells CASSDLGAGGYTF. As DNA, the CDR3 is TGTGCCAGCAGTGACTTGGGAGCGGGAGGCTACACCTTC.